The 29 T cell receptor beta chains below were found in one sample sequenced in a study of blood T cell repertoires in COVID-19. The protocol was immunoSEQ multiplex PCR, while the TCRdb copy is restricted to in-frame clones and leaves out a portion. This sample carries tens of thousands of clones, approximately 84% of them seen once, and the ten largest clones take about 4%. The sequenced sample consisted of peripheral blood. Receptors originate from a man aged 45-60 years with active COVID-19.

This clone was seen once. The chain carries TRBV7-2 and TRBJ2-3; 11 bases are shared with TRBD2. V shed 4 bases and J 1 base; nucleotides not matched to a gene: 4. The CDR3 loop spans 16 amino acids. Germline V gene data show CDR1 as SGHTA and CDR2 as FQGNSA. CDR3 nucleotides: TGTGCCAGCAGCTCCTATAGCGGGGGGGGCACAGATACGCAGTATTTT. Residues: CASSSYSGGGTDTQYF.

This clone was detected once. CDR3 region: CASSPRGAHDGYTF. In DNA, the CDR3 is TGTGCCAGCAGTCCCCGGGGGGCGCATGATGGCTACACCTTC. The chain is built from TRBV6-2 or TRBV6-3 and TRBJ1-2, with D possibly being TRBD1 (6 bases). Trimming shortened V by 5 bases and J by 6 bases, and 16 bases separated the two germline ends. This CDR3 is built from 14 residues. Germline values: CDR1 MNHEY, CDR2 SVGEGT.

The chain combines TRBV6-5 with TRBJ1-1; TRBD1 agrees at 7 bases. Germline V CDR1 and CDR2: MNHEY, SVGAGI. The CDR3 is 15 amino acids. V lost 5 bases and J lost 5; bases outside the gene matches: 11. The CDR3 nucleotides are TGTGCCAGCAGTCTTAACAGGGGATGGGAGACTGAAGCTTTCTTT. Translation gives CASSLNRGWETEAFF.

This sequence joins TRBV18 and TRBJ2-2; perhaps TRBD2 as D (6 bases). V was pared by 4 bases and J by 5 bases, with 17 bases between. Germline CDR1 KGHSH, CDR2 LQKENI. CDR3 length: 16 residues. Here the CDR3 reads CASSQDIPRGTGELFF. The DNA of the CDR3 is TGTGCCAGCTCACAAGACATTCCCCGGGGGACCGGGGAGCTGTTTTTT.

The V gene is TRBV7-8, the J gene TRBJ2-7, with 9 bases fitting TRBD1. J lost 4 bases, V lost 5 bases, and 12 bases had no gene match. Germline loops: CDR1 SGHVS, CDR2 FQNEAQ. This CDR3 spans 16 amino acids. The CDR3 region has the DNA TGTGCCAGCAGCCCCACAACCGGGACAGGGTCGTACGAGCAGTACTTC. This codes for CASSPTTGTGSYEQYF.

The rearrangement joins TRBV10-2 to TRBJ2-7, with a possible D match to TRBD2 (5 bases). V gave up 3 bases and J gave up 0 bases, with 9 bases separating them. The germline V gene has CDR1 WSHSY and CDR2 SAAADI. The CDR3 spans 14 residues. CDR3 amino acids: CASSDEGSSYEQYF. Here the CDR3 DNA reads TGCGCCAGCAGTGACGAGGGTTCCTCCTACGAGCAGTACTTC.

In this sample, this clone turned up a few times. This rearrangement joins TRBV4-3 to TRBJ2-1; weak D call: TRBD2 (7 bases). In germline, CDR1 is LGHNA, CDR2 YSLEER. The CDR3 spans 16 residues. V gave up 0 bases and J gave up 2 bases, with 11 bases separating them. CDR3 sequence reads: CASSQDWGGPYNEQFF. CDR3 in DNA: TGCGCCAGCAGCCAAGATTGGGGGGGCCCCTACAATGAGCAGTTCTTC.

The CDR3 region is CASSFGLMNTEAFF. The CDR3 coding sequence is TGCGCCAGCAGCTTCGGTCTCATGAACACTGAAGCTTTCTTT. The chain combines TRBV5-1 with TRBJ1-1; D is uncertain. The germline V gene encodes CDR1 SGHRS and CDR2 YFSETQ. The CDR3 totals 14 residues. V was trimmed by 2 bases and J by 0 bases, leaving 8 bases between them.

CDR3 protein: CASSWGPFYEQYF. The DNA for the CDR3 is TGTGCCAGCAGCTGGGGGCCGTTCTACGAGCAGTACTTC. V gene TRBV7-2 combines with J gene TRBJ2-7; D is possibly TRBD1 (6 bases). The V end was cut by 4 bases, the J end by 3 bases, with 10 bases between. CDR1 is SGHTA, CDR2 FQGNSA, per germline. The CDR3 is made up of 13 amino acids.

This chain links TRBV5-1 with TRBJ2-7; the match to TRBD1 covers 7 bases. The CDR3 has 15 amino acids. V was clipped by 3 bases and J by 4 bases; unmatched bases: 10. From germline, CDR1 is SGHRS and CDR2 YFSETQ. CDR3 coding DNA: TGCGCCAGCAGCTCCGGTAGGGGACAGAGATACGAGCAGTACTTC. Its protein is CASSSGRGQRYEQYF.

CDR3 coding DNA: TGCGCCAGCGCCGATCCGGGACAATCCTTCCCCGGGGAGCTGTTTTTT. Encoded protein: CASADPGQSFPGELFF. The chain recombines TRBV5-1 with TRBJ2-2; possibly TRBD1 for D (6 bases). Trimming removed 7 bases from V and 6 bases from J, with 22 bases in between. Per germline, CDR1 SGHRS and CDR2 YFSETQ. The CDR3 is 16 residues long.

The V gene is TRBV4-1, the J gene TRBJ2-5; 10 bases are a match to TRBD1. The CDR3 spans 16 residues. With 4 bases clipped from V and 4 bases from J, the junction kept 9 bases outside the gene matches. CDR1 and CDR2 from the germline V gene are MGHRA and YSYEKL. The CDR3 loop is CASSLLPGQGPETQYF. In DNA, the CDR3 is TGCGCCAGCAGCCTCCTTCCGGGACAGGGGCCAGAGACCCAGTACTTC.

The rearrangement joins TRBV5-4 to TRBJ2-3; TRBD2 matches at 10 bases. CDR3 length: 15 amino acids. Germline V gene sequence: CDR1 SGHNT, CDR2 YYREEE (reference sequence). Trimming at V came to 0 bases and at J to 5 bases, leaving 3 bases not matched to a gene. CDR3 DNA sequence: TGTGCCAGCAGCTTGGATCTAGCGGGAGTAGATACGCAGTATTTT. This sequence encodes CASSLDLAGVDTQYF.

The chain joins TRBV10-2 to TRBJ2-7, with D perhaps TRBD1 (5 bases). Between the trimmed V and J ends, which lost 8 bases and 4 bases, there was a span of 12 bases. CDR1 is WSHSY, CDR2 SAAADI, per germline. The CDR3 is 12 amino acids. The CDR3 spells CASAPGRYEQYF. DNA for the CDR3: TGCGCCAGCGCACCAGGGCGGTACGAGCAGTACTTC.

The chain joins TRBV6-5 to TRBJ2-5; D is possibly TRBD1 (6 bases). The germline V and J ends were trimmed by 7 bases and 1 base, with 10 bases remaining between them. The germline gives CDR1 MNHEY, CDR2 SVGAGI. This CDR3 is 13 amino acids long. Here the CDR3 DNA reads TGTGCCAGCACCCAACAGGGCCAAGAGACCCAGTACTTC. Translation: CASTQQGQETQYF.

The chain couples TRBV5-1 to TRBJ2-5; the D gene is possibly TRBD2 (6 bases). Trimming shortened V by 3 bases and J by 5 bases, and 11 bases separated the two germline ends. Germline V CDR1 and CDR2: SGHRS, YFSETQ. There are 13 residues in the CDR3. The CDR3, as DNA: TGCGCCAGCAGCTCGGGACTGTGGGAGACCCAGTACTTC. It yields the protein CASSSGLWETQYF.

CDR3 in amino acids: CASSRYASSNQPQHF. The CDR3, as DNA: TGTGCCAGCAGTCGGTATGCGTCTAGCAATCAGCCCCAGCATTTT. This sequence joins TRBV6-5 and TRBJ1-5; no firm D call. Trimming shortened V by 5 bases and J by 0 bases, and 11 bases separated the two germline ends. The CDR3 is 15 residues long. Germline loops: CDR1 MNHEY, CDR2 SVGAGI.

The chain employs TRBV24-1 and TRBJ2-3; tentatively, D is TRBD1 (5 bases). There are 16 residues in the CDR3. Germline V lookup: CDR1 KGHDR, CDR2 SFDVKD. V was cut by 4 bases and J by 5 bases, with 18 bases left in between. CDR3 sequence reads: CATSDPTPVGQDTQYF. CDR3 nucleotides: TGTGCCACCAGTGACCCGACCCCGGTGGGGCAAGATACGCAGTATTTT.

The chain is built from TRBV28 and TRBJ2-7; 10 bases agree with TRBD2. The V and J ends lost 4 bases and 6 bases, in that order; junction bases with no gene match: 6. The germline CDR1 and CDR2 sequences are MDHEN and SYDVKM. The CDR3 runs 14 residues. In nucleotides, the CDR3 is TGTGCCAGCAGTTCCAGACTAGCGGGCACCGAGCAGTACTTC. Translated: CASSSRLAGTEQYF.

A few counts support this clone. This sample includes further DNA sequences coding for the same CDR3. V and J are TRBV25-1 and TRBJ2-7; TRBD1 is a possible D gene (5 bases). V lost 4 bases and J lost 4, with 11 bases in between. The CDR3 consists of 13 residues. Germline loops: CDR1 MGHDK, CDR2 SYGVNS. The CDR3, as DNA: TGTGCCAGCAGTGGAGACAGAACATACGAGCAGTACTTC. Amino acids: CASSGDRTYEQYF.

The chain couples TRBV24-1 to TRBJ2-4; weak D call: TRBD2 (6 bases). Trimming removed 1 base at V and 8 bases at J, with 14 bases between. The germline gives CDR1 KGHDR, CDR2 SFDVKD. This CDR3 contains 15 residues. In nucleotides, the CDR3 is TGTGCCACCAGTGATTTTGGGGGGTTAGGGGACATTCAGTACTTC. Translating it yields CATSDFGGLGDIQYF.

In its sample, this clone is medium-sized (0.01 to 0.1%). The chain uses TRBV2 and TRBJ2-1; D uncertain. V shed 7 bases and J shed 3 bases, with 10 bases lying between them. From germline, CDR1 is SNHLY and CDR2 FYNNEI. This CDR3 comprises 13 residues. The CDR3 loop is CASKPTLYNEQFF. The CDR3 DNA is TGTGCCAGCAAACCGACACTCTACAATGAGCAGTTCTTC.

This clone was found a few times. V and J are TRBV11-2 and TRBJ1-2, with 9 bases fitting TRBD1. V lost 5 bases and J lost 8; bases outside the gene matches: 12. CDR3 length: 15 amino acids. The germline CDR1 and CDR2 sequences are SGHAT and FQNNGV. Written as DNA, the CDR3 is TGTGCCAGCAGCCCCATTAAGGGACAGGGAGACGGCTACACCTTC. Residues: CASSPIKGQGDGYTF.

CDR3 DNA: TGTGCCAGCAGTTTTCCCACCGGGACAGGGGGTGGCTACACCTTC. Amino acids: CASSFPTGTGGGYTF. The chain recombines TRBV6-6 with TRBJ1-2; 11 bases agree with TRBD1. CDR3 size: 15 residues. CDR1 and CDR2 from the germline V gene are MNHNY and SVGAGI (reference sequence). V dropped 4 bases and J dropped 7; count of bases not matched to a gene: 8.

The chain combines TRBV4-3 with TRBJ1-2; a possible D gene is TRBD1 (5 bases). The CDR3 spans 13 residues. V was cut by 1 base and J by 12 bases, with 15 bases left in between. Germline V gene data show CDR1 as LGHNA and CDR2 as YSLEER. The CDR3 nucleotides are TGCGCCAGCAGCCAAGGTCGGGGGTCAGAACACACCTTC. Its protein is CASSQGRGSEHTF.

The chain combines TRBV19 with TRBJ1-2; D might be TRBD1 (5 bases). In germline, CDR1 is LNHDA, CDR2 SQIVND (reference sequence). This CDR3 contains 14 residues. Trimming took 10 bases from V and 0 from J, leaving 15 bases between them. CDR3 DNA: TGTGCCACGAGGCGGGGCAGCTCTAACTATGGCTACACCTTC. This codes for CATRRGSSNYGYTF. The variable domain in full, completed from reference TRBV19 and TRBJ1-2, reads DGGITQSPKYLFRKEGQNVTLSCEQNLNHDAMYWYRQDPGQGLRLIYYSQIVNDFQKGDIAEGYSVSREKKESFPLTVTSAQKNPTAFYLCATRRGSSNYGYTFGSGTRLTVV.

The chain couples TRBV18 to TRBJ1-3; 9 positions agree with TRBD1. Trimming removed 5 bases from V and 0 bases from J; junction bases left unmatched: 5. The CDR3 extends over 16 amino acids. Germline V gives CDR1 KGHSH, CDR2 LQKENI. The CDR3 is CASSAGTGNSGNTIYF. The CDR3, as DNA: TGTGCCAGCTCAGCCGGGACAGGGAACTCTGGAAACACCATATATTTT.

This chain connects TRBV27 to TRBJ1-5, with D possibly TRBD1 on 6 matching bases. The V gene's germline CDR1 is MNHEY and CDR2 SMNVEV (reference sequence). Trimming left V 4 bases short and J 7 bases short, with 11 bases between. CDR3 length: 13 amino acids. CDR3 sequence reads: CASSYRERQPQHF. In DNA, the CDR3 is TGTGCCAGCAGTTACAGGGAAAGGCAGCCCCAGCATTTT.

The CDR3 DNA reads as TGTGCCAGCAGTGAAGTAGGACAAGATTACTACGAGCAGTACTTC. Translated, it gives CASSEVGQDYYEQYF. This chain connects TRBV6-1 to TRBJ2-7; TRBD1 is a possible D gene (5 bases). This CDR3 is 15 amino acids long. V was cut by 1 base and J by 3 bases, with 13 bases left in between. CDR1 MNHNS and CDR2 SASEGT come from the germline V gene.